This T cell receptor (beta chain) comes out of a study of T cell responses to AZD1222 COVID-19 vaccine. Findings of the study overall: Only a handful of AZD1222 recipients, roughly six in all, had baseline seropositivity. Researchers took repertoire samples only after the peak T cell response had come. When two AZD1222 doses had been given, Spike-specific TCR breadth and depth rose. In a largely white British group with more females than males, clonal diversity was possibly underestimated.

In regard to this clone: The antigen remains unidentified.

Using immunoSEQ multiplex PCR, the repertoire was profiled, and TCRdb retains in-frame clones only, with some absent. The table lists about 120,000 clones, roughly 88% of them singletons. Per germline, CDR1 SNHLY and CDR2 FYNNEI. The CDR3 covers 13 residues. The germline V and J ends were trimmed by 7 bases and 4 bases, with 13 bases remaining between them. The rearrangement links TRBV2 to TRBJ1-2; D is perhaps TRBD1 (6 bases). This TCR was sampled from an adult in good health. The source material was peripheral blood, sampled on day 0 of MenACWY control vaccination. For the CDR3, the DNA is TGTGCCAGCAAATCAGACAGGCTCTATGGCTACACCTTC. Its protein is CASKSDRLYGYTF.